Each of the 25 T cell receptor beta chains below was sequenced from the same sample in a study of T cells after yellow fever vaccination. Each CDR3 protein is one row after TCRdb ran MiXCR on the 5' RACE reads. Among 250,000 to 300,000 distinct CDR3 sequences listed, around 5.2% were seen once. This specimen consisted of CD4+ T cells sorted from PBMCs, obtained on the day of the yellow fever booster vaccination. These receptors originate from a man younger than 30 who received the YFV17D yellow fever vaccine.

J is TRBJ2-1 and V is TRBV23-1, with D possibly TRBD2 on 6 matching bases. TRBV23-1 is annotated as an ORF whose role is uncertain. CDR3 length: 16 amino acids. Trimming stripped 2 bases from V and 7 bases from J, with 18 bases between. CDR3: CASSQPLKRAPNEQFF. CDR3 nucleotide sequence: TGCGCCAGCAGTCAACCTTTAAAGCGGGCGCCTAATGAGCAGTTCTTC.

The rearrangement uses TRBV23-1 and TRBJ2-7, with 10 positions matching TRBD1. TRBV23-1 is an ORF, with its function uncertain. The CDR3 covers 14 residues. V lost 4 bases, J lost 6 bases, and 6 bases stayed unmatched. As DNA, the CDR3 is TGCGCCAGCAGTCTAGGGGACAGGGGTTGCGAGCAGTACGTC. It codes for CASSLGDRGCEQYV.

This clonotype was observed at least ten times. The chain carries TRBV7-3 and TRBJ2-1, with 8 bases identical to TRBD1. CDR1 is SGHTA, CDR2 FQGTGA, per germline. CDR3 length: 16 amino acids. V dropped 6 bases and J dropped 10; count of bases not matched to a gene: 17. The CDR3 nucleotides read TGTGCCAGCAGTCCAAGTCGGGACAGGATTCCCAAGGAGCAGTTCTTC. Translating it yields CASSPSRDRIPKEQFF.

A few counts support this clonotype. This sequence joins TRBV29-1 and TRBJ2-7; no firm D call. CDR3 length equals 11 residues. Deletions cut 5 bases from V and 0 bases from J, with 5 bases between. Germline V gene sequence: CDR1 SQVTM, CDR2 ANQGSEA. The CDR3 spells CSVRRSYEQYF. The CDR3 region has the DNA TGCAGCGTTAGACGCTCCTACGAGCAGTACTTC.

The V and J genes are TRBV6-2 or TRBV6-3 and TRBJ1-5, with 11 bases fitting TRBD1. Losses at the gene ends were 2 bases for V and 0 bases for J; bases not matched to a gene: 15. Germline CDR1 is MNHEY and CDR2 is SVGEGT. The CDR3 has 21 residues. The DNA for the CDR3 is TGTGCCAGCAGTTACCACCTCGGGAGGACAGGGGGCTCCGATAGCAATCAGCCCCAGCATTTT. It translates to CASSYHLGRTGGSDSNQPQHF.

The table lists this clonotype with a few counts. The chain recombines TRBV2 with TRBJ1-3; D ambiguous. CDR3 length equals 15 residues. Germline CDR1 SNHLY, CDR2 FYNNEI. V lost 3 bases and J 2 bases, leaving 11 bases between the germline ends. CDR3 protein: CASSDVPKAGNTIYF. CDR3 coding DNA: TGTGCCAGCAGTGACGTACCGAAGGCTGGAAACACCATATATTTT. Full variable domain (remainder filled in from reference TRBV2 and TRBJ1-3): EPEVTQTPSHQVTQMGQEVILRCVPISNHLYFYWYRQILGQKVEFLVSFYNNEISEKSEIFDDQFSVERPDGSNFTLKIRSTKLEDSAMYFCASSDVPKAGNTIYFGEGSWLTVV.

This clonotype came up a few times. This rearrangement joins TRBV10-3 to TRBJ1-5, with D uncertain. The V gene's germline CDR1 is ENHRY and CDR2 SYGVKD. The V gene lost 0 bases and the J gene lost 2 bases, with 11 bases spanning the gap. The CDR3 has 16 residues. CDR3 residues: CAISESSGSGNQPQHF. Written as DNA, the CDR3 is TGTGCCATCAGTGAGTCTTCCGGGTCGGGCAATCAGCCCCAGCATTTT.

This clonotype appeared many times. The chain carries TRBV20-1 and TRBJ2-3; D may correspond to TRBD1 or TRBD2 (5 bases each). The CDR3 length is 12 residues. The germline V gene encodes CDR1 DFQATT and CDR2 SNEGSKA (reference sequence). The CDR3 loop is CGKIFGGDTQYF. CDR3 nucleotides: TGCGGGAAAATATTTGGGGGAGATACGCAGTATTTT.

The gene calls are TRBV4-3 and TRBJ2-1; 9 bases are shared with TRBD2. The V gene end was trimmed by 0 bases and the J gene end by 6 bases; junction bases not matched to a gene: 6. The germline V gene encodes CDR1 LGHNA and CDR2 YSLEER. This CDR3 comprises 16 residues. In nucleotides, the CDR3 is TGCGCCAGCAGCCAAGATTGGCTAGCGGGGTCCAATGAGCAGTTCTTC. Its translation is CASSQDWLAGSNEQFF.

This clonotype was recorded a few times. The V gene is TRBV10-2, the J gene TRBJ1-4, with 8 bases aligning to TRBD1. Germline V lookup: CDR1 WSHSY, CDR2 SAAADI. With 6 bases clipped from V and 8 bases from J, the junction kept 23 bases outside the gene matches. The CDR3 is made up of 19 amino acids. The CDR3 reads CASSPEFGQGALMGEKLFF. Written as DNA, the CDR3 is TGCGCCAGCAGCCCCGAATTCGGCCAGGGGGCGCTTATGGGGGAAAAACTGTTTTTT.

This clonotype occurred many times. The V call is TRBV7-8, the J call TRBJ1-5; D is undetermined. CDR1 and CDR2 from the germline V gene are SGHVS and FQNEAQ. The CDR3 runs to 16 residues. Trimming took off 8 bases at V and 5 bases at J, with 22 bases between the two ends. The CDR3 region is CASGLGNGLIDQPQHF. The CDR3 nucleotides read TGTGCCAGCGGGTTGGGAAATGGGCTCATAGATCAGCCCCAGCATTTT.

This clonotype was seen a handful of times. The rearrangement uses TRBV19 and TRBJ2-2; 9 nucleotides agree with TRBD1. The ends lost 5 bases at V and 4 bases at J; junction bases unmatched: 5. The CDR3 consists of 15 residues. Germline CDR1 LNHDA, CDR2 SQIVND (reference sequence). The CDR3 bases are TGTGCCAGTAGTCAGACAGGGGGTCGCACCGGGGAGCTGTTTTTT. It codes for CASSQTGGRTGELFF.

This clonotype has a handful of counts. The chain uses TRBV29-1 and TRBJ2-7; the D is unclear. Trimming left V 6 bases short and J 2 bases short, with 11 bases between. From germline, CDR1 is SQVTM and CDR2 ANQGSEA. The CDR3 has 12 residues. CDR3 residues: CSVLTSTYEQYF. DNA of the CDR3: TGCAGCGTCTTGACCTCTACCTACGAGCAGTACTTC.

This clonotype was counted only a few times. The CDR3 sequence is CAWAPGVEQFF. The CDR3 DNA sequence: TGTGCCTGGGCCCCCGGGGTGGAGCAGTTCTTC. The chain recombines TRBV30 with TRBJ2-1; D possibly corresponds to TRBD2 (5 bases). The germline V gene encodes CDR1 GTSNPN and CDR2 SVGIG (reference sequence). This CDR3 spans 11 amino acids. Trimming removed 5 bases from V and 10 bases from J, with 12 bases in between.

This clonotype was recorded many times. The J gene is TRBJ2-4, the V gene TRBV4-3, with D tentatively TRBD2 (5 bases). Between the trimmed V and J ends, which lost 1 base and 5 bases, there was a span of 12 bases. The V gene's germline CDR1 is LGHNA and CDR2 YSLEER. This CDR3 has 15 residues. The CDR3 DNA is TGCGCCAGCAGCCAAGCCGAGGGAACAGAAAACATTCAGTACTTC. Its translation is CASSQAEGTENIQYF.

The rearrangement uses TRBV20-1 and TRBJ1-5, with D possibly matching TRBD1 (5 bases). The CDR3 loop spans 14 amino acids. V gave up 6 bases and J gave up 2 bases, with 14 bases separating them. Germline-derived CDR1 and CDR2 are DFQATT and SNEGSKA (reference sequence). The CDR3: CSAQAGTGNQPQHF. The CDR3 bases are TGCAGTGCCCAAGCGGGGACCGGCAATCAGCCCCAGCATTTT.

The table lists this clonotype with many counts. This chain uses TRBV29-1 with TRBJ1-1; D gene uncertain. V lost 3 bases, J lost 5 bases, and 4 bases lay in between. The germline V gene has CDR1 SQVTM and CDR2 ANQGSEA. This CDR3 has 10 residues. CDR3 protein: CSVELTEAFF. The CDR3 nucleotides read TGCAGCGTTGAGTTAACTGAAGCTTTCTTT.

This clonotype has more than one count but fewer than ten. V and J are TRBV6-5 and TRBJ2-4, with 9 positions matching TRBD1. From germline, CDR1 is MNHEY and CDR2 SVGAGI. The CDR3 totals 13 residues. Trimming removed 6 bases from V and 9 bases from J; junction bases left unmatched: 6. The chain's CDR3 is CASSRGTGLIQYF. The CDR3 DNA is TGTGCCAGCAGCCGAGGGACAGGGCTCATTCAGTACTTC.

This clonotype has a count of ten or more. The chain couples TRBV5-4 to TRBJ2-1, with D perhaps TRBD1 (7 bases). Germline CDR1 is SGHNT and CDR2 is YYREEE (reference sequence). The V end lost 4 bases, the J end lost 5 bases, and 10 bases lay between the germline ends. This CDR3 contains 13 residues. The CDR3 is CASSAGQNNEQFF. The DNA for the CDR3 is TGTGCCAGCAGCGCGGGACAGAACAATGAGCAGTTCTTC.

This clonotype has a handful of counts. The V and J genes are TRBV9 and TRBJ2-5, with TRBD2 identical over 10 bases. The V segment lost 4 bases and the J segment 3 bases; nucleotides outside the gene matches: 3. The CDR3 spans 14 residues. The V gene's germline CDR1 is SGDLS and CDR2 YYNGEE. CDR3 DNA sequence: TGTGCCAGCAGCCGGGGACTAGCGAAAGAGACCCAGTACTTC. Protein sequence: CASSRGLAKETQYF.

This clonotype showed up just a few times. The rearrangement links TRBV5-4 to TRBJ2-7, with 9 nucleotides matching TRBD2. Germline V gives CDR1 SGHNT, CDR2 YYREEE (reference sequence). J was trimmed by 3 bases and V by 4 bases; bases with no gene match: 5. The CDR3 totals 14 residues. The CDR3 coding sequence is TGTGCCAGCAGCGGAGCGGGGGGAGGCTACGAGCAGTACTTC. This gives the protein CASSGAGGGYEQYF.

The rearrangement uses TRBV20-1 and TRBJ2-5, with TRBD2 matching over 10 bases. Germline CDR1 is DFQATT and CDR2 is SNEGSKA (reference sequence). CDR3 length: 15 residues. Unmatched junction bases numbered 2, after V lost 1 base and J lost 0 bases. The chain's CDR3 is CSARGLAGNQETQYF. CDR3 nucleotides: TGCAGTGCTAGAGGACTAGCGGGCAACCAAGAGACCCAGTACTTC.

This clonotype was recorded a few times. The V gene is TRBV7-6, the J gene TRBJ2-4, with TRBD2 identical over 7 bases. Per the germline V gene, CDR1 is SGHVS and CDR2 is FNYEAQ. The V gene end was trimmed by 5 bases and the J gene end by 9 bases; junction bases not matched to a gene: 10. The CDR3 has 14 residues. CDR3 DNA sequence: TGTGCCAGCAGCACCTCTAGCGGCGGAAGCATTCAGTACTTC. It codes for CASSTSSGGSIQYF.

The chain links TRBV12-3 or TRBV12-4 to TRBJ2-7; D is possibly TRBD1 (5 bases). The CDR3 extends over 15 amino acids. With 4 bases removed from V and 5 bases from J, the gap between germline ends came to 18 bases. Here the CDR3 reads CASSWGIWDSHEQYF. In DNA form, the CDR3 reads TGTGCCAGCAGTTGGGGCATTTGGGATTCCCACGAGCAGTACTTC.

This clonotype has just a few counts. The chain uses TRBV6-5 and TRBJ1-2; 8 positions match TRBD1. The CDR3 contains 15 residues. Germline V gene sequence: CDR1 MNHEY, CDR2 SVGAGI. V lost 10 bases, J lost 4 bases, and 14 bases stayed unmatched. The DNA for the CDR3 is TGTGCCACCCGGACCAGGACAGGGAACAGCTATGGCTACACCTTC. It yields the protein CATRTRTGNSYGYTF.